This T cell receptor (beta chain) was profiled in a study of cytomegalovirus exposure and HLA in healthy donors. Overall study results and limits: As a later analysis showed, a missense DCLRE1C variant was linked to trimming of TCR beta V- and J-genes. Both high specificity and high sensitivity reportedly marked the classifier's diagnosis of cytomegalovirus status.

With regard to this clone: Its target is unknown.

PCR primers comprised 60 Vbeta and 13 Jbeta primers. Using immunoSEQ multiplex PCR, the repertoire was profiled, and TCRdb retains in-frame clones only, with some absent. The data contain 110,000 or so clones, around 77% of them seen just once; the ten biggest clones take up 5% to 6%. The CDR3 covers 15 residues. Germline V gene data show CDR1 as MNHNS and CDR2 as SASEGT. The junction had 14 bases not matched to a gene; V was cut back by 6 bases and J by 12 bases. The sequence derives from a woman in her 30s in good health and CMV-seropositive. The material sequenced was PBMCs. The chain uses TRBV6-1 and TRBJ2-1, with TRBD2 identical over 10 bases. The CDR3 DNA sequence: TGTGCCAGCAGAGGGGGGGCTAGCGGGAGCCCTTGGCAGTTCTTC. Its translation is CASRGGASGSPWQFF.